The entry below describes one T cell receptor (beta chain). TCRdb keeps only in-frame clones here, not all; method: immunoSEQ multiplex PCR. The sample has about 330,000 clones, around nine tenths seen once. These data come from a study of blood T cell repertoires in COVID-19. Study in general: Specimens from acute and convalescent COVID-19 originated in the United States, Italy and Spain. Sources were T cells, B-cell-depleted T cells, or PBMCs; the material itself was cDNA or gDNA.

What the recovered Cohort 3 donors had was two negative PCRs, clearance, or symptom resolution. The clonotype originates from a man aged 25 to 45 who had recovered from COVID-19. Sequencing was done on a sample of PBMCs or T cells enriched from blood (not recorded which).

The chain's CDR3 is CASSSTGDYYGYTF. The CDR3 DNA reads as TGTGCCAGCTCCTCGACAGGGGACTACTATGGCTACACCTTC. The gene calls are TRBV18 and TRBJ1-2, with 8 positions matching TRBD1. Germline CDR1 reads KGHSH; CDR2 reads LQKENI. Trimming took 6 bases from V and 3 from J; bases not matched to a gene: 6. This CDR3 spans 14 amino acids.